Listed below are T cell receptor beta chains from one sample, sequenced in a study of T cells in Graves' hyperthyroidism and ophthalmopathy. TCRdb processed the multiplex PCR reads anew with MiXCR; each CDR3 protein has one entry. The sample has hundreds of thousands of distinct CDR3 sequences; just over 45% are singletons. Sequenced: peripheral blood or thyroid tissue (not recorded which). Every receptor here comes from a woman aged 18-29 years with Graves' hyperthyroidism. Each CDR3 is given with its conserved first and last residue. A D gene is named only where the DNA matches it firmly. A row's size may be missing; if present it is once, few, many or a size class.

CDR3: CASSWSEGDTGELFF; DNA: TGTGCCAGCAGTTGGTCGGAAGGGGACACCGGGGAGCTGTTTTTT; length: 15; size: .; D: .; J: TRBJ2-2; V: TRBV2
CDR3: CSARQGQGRNEQYF; DNA: TGCAGTGCTAGACAAGGACAGGGTCGGAACGAGCAGTACTTC; length: 14; size: few; D: TRBD1; J: TRBJ2-7; V: TRBV20-1
CDR3: CSASVDYPYEQYF; DNA: TGCAGTGCTAGTGTAGACTATCCCTACGAGCAGTACTTC; length: 13; size: .; D: .; J: TRBJ2-7; V: TRBV20-1
CDR3: CASSLAGEDEAFF; DNA: TGTGCCAGCAGCTTAGCAGGGGAGGATGAAGCTTTCTTT; length: 13; size: many; D: .; J: TRBJ1-1; V: TRBV7-9
CDR3: CSARVPRQNSPLHF; DNA: TGCAGTGCTCGCGTCCCCAGACAAAATTCACCCCTCCACTTT; length: 14; size: .; D: .; J: TRBJ1-6; V: TRBV20-1
CDR3: CSAPKPDERTYEQYF; DNA: TGCAGTGCTCCTAAGCCGGACGAACGGACCTACGAGCAGTACTTC; length: 15; size: .; D: .; J: TRBJ2-7; V: TRBV20-1
CDR3: CASSEFKDASPNYGYTF; DNA: TGTGCCAGCAGTGAATTTAAGGATGCAAGCCCCAACTATGGCTACACCTTC; length: 17; size: many; D: .; J: TRBJ1-2; V: TRBV2
CDR3: CAISEATAGSYEQYF; DNA: TGTGCCATCAGTGAGGCTACAGCCGGCTCCTACGAGCAGTACTTC; length: 15; size: many; D: .; J: TRBJ2-7; V: TRBV10-3
CDR3: CSVGQVSTSYGYTF; DNA: TGCAGCGTTGGCCAGGTTTCAACATCGTATGGCTACACCTTC; length: 14; size: .; D: .; J: TRBJ1-2; V: TRBV29-1
CDR3: CASSLGHQSNSPLHF; DNA: TGTGCCAGCAGCCTCGGACACCAGTCTAATTCACCCCTCCACTTT; length: 15; size: .; D: .; J: TRBJ1-6; V: TRBV9
CDR3: CSVLMVPNTEAFF; DNA: TGCAGCGTTCTAATGGTTCCGAACACTGAAGCTTTCTTT; length: 13; size: .; D: .; J: TRBJ1-1; V: TRBV29-1
CDR3: CATSEEGLAGGQETQYF; DNA: TGTGCCACCAGTGAAGAGGGACTAGCGGGAGGGCAAGAGACCCAGTACTTC; length: 17; size: .; D: TRBD2; J: TRBJ2-5; V: TRBV24-1
CDR3: CASRGLAGLPGELFF; DNA: TGTGCCAGCAGGGGACTAGCGGGATTGCCCGGGGAGCTGTTTTTT; length: 15; size: .; D: TRBD2; J: TRBJ2-2; V: TRBV2
CDR3: CASPRNGFYGYTF; DNA: TGTGCCAGCCCCCGAAACGGCTTCTATGGCTACACCTTC; length: 13; size: .; D: .; J: TRBJ1-2; V: TRBV25-1
CDR3: CASTTGGAGNSPLHF; DNA: TGTGCCAGCACCACGGGGGGAGCGGGTAATTCACCCCTCCACTTT; length: 15; size: once; D: .; J: TRBJ1-6; V: TRBV6-2/TRBV6-3
CDR3: CSVRGLAAYEQYF; DNA: TGCAGCGTGAGGGGACTAGCAGCCTACGAGCAGTACTTC; length: 13; size: .; D: TRBD2; J: TRBJ2-7; V: TRBV29-1
CDR3: CASPTPTQETQYF; DNA: TGTGCCAGCCCCACGCCGACACAAGAGACCCAGTACTTC; length: 13; size: .; D: .; J: TRBJ2-5; V: TRBV7-2
CDR3: CATSDPSTSGGLNGAQYF; DNA: TGTGCCACCAGTGACCCATCAACTAGCGGGGGGCTCAATGGGGCCCAGTACTTC; length: 18; size: many; D: TRBD2; J: TRBJ2-5; V: TRBV24-1
CDR3: CASSHQDRGVSYEQYF; DNA: TGTGCCAGCAGCCACCAGGACAGAGGAGTCTCCTACGAGCAGTACTTC; length: 16; size: .; D: .; J: TRBJ2-7; V: TRBV7-9
CDR3: CATSASPPPMDEKLFF; DNA: TGTGCCACCAGTGCCTCACCCCCCCCGATGGATGAAAAACTGTTTTTT; length: 16; size: few; D: .; J: TRBJ1-4; V: TRBV24-1
CDR3: CASSLGAGGEQYF; DNA: TGTGCCAGCAGCTTGGGAGCGGGAGGGGAGCAGTACTTC; length: 13; size: few; D: TRBD2; J: TRBJ2-7; V: TRBV13
CDR3: CASSPGDRVGTQQYF; DNA: TGTGCCAGCAGTCCGGGGGACAGGGTGGGTACTCAGCAGTACTTC; length: 15; size: .; D: TRBD1; J: TRBJ2-7; V: TRBV7-3
CDR3: CASSVADNYGYTF; DNA: TGTGCCAGCAGTGTCGCCGACAACTATGGCTACACCTTC; length: 13; size: many; D: .; J: TRBJ1-2; V: TRBV2
CDR3: CASRRDSKNSPLHF; DNA: TGTGCCAGCAGGAGAGACAGTAAAAATTCACCCCTCCACTTT; length: 14; size: few; D: .; J: TRBJ1-6; V: TRBV12-3/TRBV12-4
CDR3: CASSDGAGGYNEQFF; DNA: TGTGCCAGCAGTGACGGGGCAGGGGGCTACAATGAGCAGTTCTTC; length: 15; size: .; D: TRBD1; J: TRBJ2-1; V: TRBV6-4
CDR3: CASSLTTGELFF; DNA: TGTGCCAGCAGTTTAACCACCGGGGAGCTGTTTTTT; length: 12; size: few; D: .; J: TRBJ2-2; V: TRBV11-2
CDR3: CASRVINEKLFF; DNA: TGTGCCAGCAGGGTTATTAATGAAAAACTGTTTTTT; length: 12; size: many; D: .; J: TRBJ1-4; V: TRBV2
CDR3: CASSLSPFSGRMNTEAFF; DNA: TGTGCCAGCAGCCTCTCCCCCTTTTCGGGACGGATGAACACTGAAGCTTTCTTT; length: 18; size: .; D: .; J: TRBJ1-1; V: TRBV7-9
CDR3: CASSLRGGNEQYF; DNA: TGTGCCAGCAGCTTGAGAGGTGGTAATGAGCAGTACTTC; length: 13; size: .; D: .; J: TRBJ2-7; V: TRBV7-2
CDR3: CASSIGTHINTEAFF; DNA: TGTGCCAGCAGCATCGGGACACACATCAACACTGAAGCTTTCTTT; length: 15; size: .; D: .; J: TRBJ1-1; V: TRBV7-9
CDR3: CSARPTVAQPQHF; DNA: TGCAGTGCTAGACCGACAGTAGCGCAGCCCCAGCATTTT; length: 13; size: few; D: .; J: TRBJ1-5; V: TRBV20-1
CDR3: CASSATGGYYQPQHF; DNA: TGTGCCAGCAGTGCGACAGGGGGCTACTATCAGCCCCAGCATTTT; length: 15; size: few; D: TRBD1; J: TRBJ1-5; V: TRBV12-3/TRBV12-4
CDR3: CASSIGFGGDDQYF; DNA: TGTGCCAGTAGTATAGGATTTGGTGGTGACGACCAGTACTTC; length: 14; size: few; D: .; J: TRBJ2-5; V: TRBV19
CDR3: CASSEGAGKETQYF; DNA: TGCGCCAGCAGTGAAGGAGCGGGGAAGGAGACCCAGTACTTC; length: 14; size: .; D: TRBD2; J: TRBJ2-5; V: TRBV10-2
CDR3: CASSISVYGYEQYF; DNA: TGTGCCAGTAGTATCAGCGTCTATGGCTACGAGCAGTACTTC; length: 14; size: many; D: .; J: TRBJ2-7; V: TRBV19
CDR3: CSATFGQGAEAFF; DNA: TGCAGTGCTACATTTGGACAGGGCGCTGAAGCTTTCTTT; length: 13; size: few; D: TRBD1; J: TRBJ1-1; V: TRBV20-1
CDR3: CAGSVEDQYF; DNA: TGTGCCGGCAGTGTAGAGGACCAGTACTTC; length: 10; size: .; D: .; J: TRBJ2-5; V: TRBV2
CDR3: CAKLSGRASYEQYF; DNA: TGTGCCAAACTTAGCGGGAGGGCCTCCTACGAGCAGTACTTC; length: 14; size: .; D: TRBD2; J: TRBJ2-7; V: TRBV10-3
CDR3: CASSLDVERGYGYTF; DNA: TGTGCCAGCAGCTTGGATGTGGAAAGGGGCTATGGCTACACCTTC; length: 15; size: .; D: .; J: TRBJ1-2; V: TRBV5-6
CDR3: CAGQSETNYGYTF; DNA: TGTGCCGGCCAGAGTGAGACTAACTATGGCTACACCTTC; length: 13; size: .; D: .; J: TRBJ1-2; V: TRBV7-9
CDR3: CSVWGTSGELFF; DNA: TGCAGCGTCTGGGGGACTAGCGGGGAGCTGTTTTTT; length: 12; size: .; D: TRBD2; J: TRBJ2-2; V: TRBV29-1
CDR3: CASSLTGVTEAFF; DNA: TGTGCCAGCAGCTTGACAGGGGTCACTGAAGCTTTCTTT; length: 13; size: few; D: TRBD1; J: TRBJ1-1; V: TRBV7-9
CDR3: CASSFATDGYTF; DNA: TGTGCCAGCAGCTTTGCAACGGATGGCTACACCTTC; length: 12; size: many; D: .; J: TRBJ1-2; V: TRBV13
CDR3: CASSLGGQMNTEAFF; DNA: TGTGCCAGCAGCTTAGGTGGCCAGATGAACACTGAAGCTTTCTTT; length: 15; size: .; D: .; J: TRBJ1-1; V: TRBV7-9
CDR3: CASSLDGSNTEAFF; DNA: TGTGCCAGCAGTTTGGACGGGAGTAACACTGAAGCTTTCTTT; length: 14; size: .; D: .; J: TRBJ1-1; V: TRBV12-3/TRBV12-4
CDR3: CASGAGQGSRPYGYTF; DNA: TGTGCCAGTGGGGCCGGACAGGGATCCCGCCCCTATGGCTACACCTTC; length: 16; size: .; D: TRBD1; J: TRBJ1-2; V: TRBV25-1
CDR3: CASSQPGVTGELFF; DNA: TGTGCCAGCAGCCAACCAGGGGTCACCGGGGAGCTGTTTTTT; length: 14; size: once; D: .; J: TRBJ2-2; V: TRBV14
CDR3: CSVKGGGNGETQYF; DNA: TGCAGCGTTAAGGGGGGAGGTAACGGGGAGACCCAGTACTTC; length: 14; size: .; D: .; J: TRBJ2-5; V: TRBV29-1
CDR3: CASSYSASGEETQYF; DNA: TGTGCCAGCAGTTACTCCGCGTCAGGAGAAGAGACCCAGTACTTC; length: 15; size: many; D: .; J: TRBJ2-5; V: TRBV6-5
CDR3: CSAALARDPGYTF; DNA: TGCAGTGCGGCACTAGCCAGGGATCCTGGCTACACCTTC; length: 13; size: .; D: .; J: TRBJ1-2; V: TRBV29-1
CDR3: CASSLDLVVGTQQETQYF; DNA: TGTGCCAGCAGCTTAGATCTCGTTGTAGGGACACAGCAAGAGACCCAGTACTTC; length: 18; size: .; D: .; J: TRBJ2-5; V: TRBV7-2
CDR3: CASSQDVRQTRVYGYTF; DNA: TGCGCCAGCAGCCAAGACGTCCGGCAGACGCGAGTATATGGCTACACCTTC; length: 17; size: .; D: .; J: TRBJ1-2; V: TRBV7-9
CDR3: CSARGQTGSEAFF; DNA: TGCAGTGCTAGGGGGCAGACTGGTTCCGAAGCTTTCTTT; length: 13; size: once; D: .; J: TRBJ1-1; V: TRBV20-1
CDR3: CASSTYGYTF; DNA: TGTGCCAGTAGTACCTATGGCTACACCTTC; length: 10; size: many; D: .; J: TRBJ1-2; V: TRBV19
CDR3: CASSPDATGNTIYF; DNA: TGTGCCAGCAGTCCAGACGCTACTGGAAACACCATATATTTT; length: 14; size: few; D: .; J: TRBJ1-3; V: TRBV7-9
CDR3: CASSEVGQTRPQHF; DNA: TGTGCCAGCAGTGAAGTGGGACAGACCAGGCCCCAGCATTTT; length: 14; size: .; D: TRBD1; J: TRBJ1-5; V: TRBV2
CDR3: CASSSDSYEQHF; DNA: TGTGCCAGCAGCTCCGACTCCTACGAGCAGCACTTC; length: 12; size: .; D: .; J: TRBJ2-7; V: TRBV5-5
CDR3: CASSFRGADTIYF; DNA: TGTGCCAGCAGTTTTCGGGGAGCGGACACCATATATTTT; length: 13; size: .; D: .; J: TRBJ1-3; V: TRBV12-3/TRBV12-4